The 9 T cell receptor beta chains below were found in one sample sequenced in a study of OX40 agonist ivuxolimab in advanced cancers. The data were produced by immunoSEQ multiplex PCR, yet TCRdb's version contains in-frame clones alone and is incomplete. The sample records about 92,000 clones, roughly 90% being singletons. Source: CD4+ or CD8+ T cells sorted from blood, taken in a trial of the OX40 agonist ivuxolimab. The source of these receptors is an adult with an advanced solid tumor such as melanoma, head and neck, liver or kidney cancer.

This clone came up once. The rearrangement joins TRBV7-9 to TRBJ2-5, with a weak D call TRBD2 (6 bases). V lost 2 bases, J lost 5 bases, and 18 bases lay in between. The CDR3 covers 16 residues. CDR1 is SEHNR, CDR2 FQNEAQ, per germline (reference sequence). CDR3 region: CASSLNGGSSGETQYF. The CDR3 DNA reads TGTGCCAGCAGCTTAAATGGGGGAAGTAGCGGCGAGACCCAGTACTTC. Based on the CDR3 plus reference TRBV7-9 and TRBJ2-5, the full variable domain is DTGVSQNPRHKITKRGQNVTFRCDPISEHNRLYWYRQTLGQGPEFLTYFQNEAQLEKSRLLSDRFSAERPKGSFSTLEIQRTEQGDSAMYLCASSLNGGSSGETQYFGPGTRLLVL.

This rearrangement joins TRBV4-1 to TRBJ2-7; possible D gene TRBD2, 5 bases. CDR1 and CDR2 from the germline V gene are MGHRA and YSYEKL. The CDR3 spans 13 residues. Trimming left V 0 bases short and J 5 bases short, with 8 bases between. The CDR3 sequence is CASSQDHGDEQYF. The CDR3 bases are TGCGCCAGCAGCCAAGATCACGGGGACGAGCAGTACTTC.

This clone was recorded only once. The V and J genes are TRBV7-9 and TRBJ2-3; 15 positions agree with TRBD2. Per the germline V gene, CDR1 is SEHNR and CDR2 is FQNEAQ (reference sequence). J was trimmed by 1 base and V by 4 bases; bases with no gene match: 6. The CDR3 totals 18 residues. CDR3 DNA: TGTGCCAGCAGCTACCGGACTAGCGGGAGGGCCGGCACAGATACGCAGTATTTT. Translation: CASSYRTSGRAGTDTQYF.

The gene calls are TRBV18 and TRBJ2-3; D perhaps matches TRBD1 (6 bases). There are 16 residues in the CDR3. V was trimmed by 4 bases and J by 2 bases, leaving 16 bases between them. Germline V gene sequence: CDR1 KGHSH, CDR2 LQKENI. CDR3 nucleotide sequence: TGTGCCAGCTCACTAACGCCGGGACAAAACACAGATACGCAGTATTTT. The encoded protein is CASSLTPGQNTDTQYF.

Notes on this clone: The junction differs from germline at one of its ends, possibly a read error. V and J are TRBV19 and TRBJ2-5; the D gene is possibly TRBD1 (6 bases). CDR1 LNHDA and CDR2 SQIVND come from the germline V gene (reference sequence). The CDR3 spans 14 residues. The CDR3 DNA sequence: TGTGCCAGTAGTCGAGAAAGGGGACAAGCGACCCAGTACTTC. It yields the protein CASSRERGQATQYF. Together with reference TRBV19 and TRBJ2-5, the CDR3 gives the full variable domain: DGGITQSPKYLFRKEGQNVTLSCEQNLNHDAMYWYRQDPGQGLRLIYYSQIVNDFQKGDIAEGYSVSREKKESFPLTVTSAQKNPTAFYLCASSRERGQATQYFGPGTRLLVL.

The chain is built from TRBV5-1 and TRBJ2-7; tentative D call: TRBD1 (5 bases). V dropped 2 bases and J dropped 5 bases, with 17 bases sitting between them. This CDR3 comprises 15 residues. Germline V CDR1 and CDR2: SGHRS, YFSETQ. The CDR3 is CASSLIQGPRNEQYF. The CDR3 nucleotides read TGCGCCAGCAGCTTAATTCAGGGTCCACGGAACGAGCAGTACTTC.

The rearrangement joins TRBV19 to TRBJ2-3; 10 nucleotides align to TRBD2. Germline assignment: CDR1 LNHDA and CDR2 SQIVND (reference sequence). V was pared by 7 bases and J by 3 bases, with 7 bases of the junction left unmatched. The CDR3 runs 15 residues. CDR3 amino acids: CASTSLAGSTDTQYF. The CDR3 DNA reads as TGTGCCAGTACCTCACTAGCGGGAAGTACAGATACGCAGTATTTT.

The chain joins TRBV28 to TRBJ2-4; TRBD1 is a possible D gene (6 bases). Germline V gene data show CDR1 as MDHEN and CDR2 as SYDVKM. This CDR3 comprises 15 residues. V dropped 6 bases and J dropped 0 bases, with 12 bases sitting between them. The CDR3 bases are TGTGCCAGCAGCTCTGGGGGCTTAGCCAAAAACATTCAGTACTTC. Its translation is CASSSGGLAKNIQYF. The whole variable domain, filled in from reference TRBV28 and TRBJ2-4, reads DVKVTQSSRYLVKRTGEKVFLECVQDMDHENMFWYRQDPGLGLRLIYFSYDVKMKEKGDIPEGYSVSREKKERFSLILESASTNQTSMYLCASSSGGLAKNIQYFGAGTRLSVL.

This sequence joins TRBV20-1 and TRBJ2-1; maybe TRBD2 (5 bases). Germline V lookup: CDR1 DFQATT, CDR2 SNEGSKA (reference sequence). There are 11 residues in the CDR3. Between the trimmed V and J ends, which lost 0 bases and 13 bases, there was a span of 10 bases. The CDR3 reads CSARDQTIQFF. The CDR3 DNA is TGCAGTGCTAGAGATCAGACTATACAGTTCTTC.